This T cell receptor beta chain is from a study of cytomegalovirus exposure and HLA in healthy donors. Study in general: A later analysis reported the approximately 120 validation repertoires used the same platform as the approximately 670 first-cohort repertoires.

The method was immunoSEQ multiplex PCR; TCRdb's version includes in-frame clones alone and lacks a portion of them. The sample has about 120,000 clones, roughly 88% seen once; the top ten hold 6% to 7%. This clone was picked up one time. Its specificity is not known. Whole-study results and caveats: The study put some 160 TCR beta chains on its list as cytomegalovirus-associated. Cytomegalovirus status, reportedly, was diagnosed with high specificity and sensitivity by the classifier. That first-cohort TCR clusters tended to co-occur in the 95 to 150 validation repertoires was found in a later analysis.

The TCR originated in a woman in her late teens or twenties in good health and CMV-seropositive. The sequenced sample consisted of PBMCs.

CDR3 coding DNA: TGTGCCAGCAGCTCACGTGGCGGCGGCTCTGGGGCCAACGTCCTGACTTTC. This sequence encodes CASSSRGGGSGANVLTF. V usage is TRBV7-2 and J usage is TRBJ2-6; no reliable D call. CDR3 length: 17 residues. The V gene's germline CDR1 is SGHTA and CDR2 FQGNSA. Trimming shortened V by 4 bases and J by 0 bases, and 13 bases separated the two germline ends.